Listed below are T cell receptor beta chains from one sample, sequenced in a study of tumor-infiltrating lymphocytes in primary liver carcinoma. TCRdb called the multiplex PCR reads again in MiXCR, with one record for every CDR3 protein. Of more than 85,000 distinct CDR3 sequences listed, about four fifths are singletons. Sequencing used liver tumor tissue from sampling region 3. Receptors were obtained from a man aged 40-49 years with primary liver carcinoma and hepatitis B virus infection. Both conserved end residues are part of each CDR3. A D gene is named only where the DNA matches it firmly. Size is omitted from some rows. Given values are once, few, many or a class for expanded clones.

.	TRBV6-2/TRBV6-3	.	TRBJ2-7	TGTGACAGCAGTTACTCAGATTTGGGACGTAGAACCTACGAGCAGTACTTC	CDSSYSDLGRRTYEQYF
TRBD1	TRBV6-1	.	TRBJ2-1	TGTGCCAACAGTGAAGGGACAGGCGATGAGCAATTCTTC	CANSEGTGDEQFF
TRBD1	TRBV11-2	.	TRBJ1-5	TGTACCAGCAGCTTAGTAGGGGTAACAGGGGGCAATCAGGCCCAGCATTTT	CTSSLVGVTGGNQAQHF
TRBD2	TRBV5-6	.	TRBJ2-1	TGTGCCATCAGCCCGGGGACTAGCGGGAGGGTCGTAGGGAGCTCCTACAATGAGCAGTTCTTC	CAISPGTSGRVVGSSYNEQFF
.	TRBV29-1	few	TRBJ2-2	TGCAGCGTTGGGGCTAGCGCGGCGAACACAGGGGAGCTGTTTTTC	CSVGASAANTGELFF
.	TRBV29-1	.	TRBJ2-1	TGCTGCGTTGAAGGAAGTGCACAGGGCTCTCTCCTCGGGCAGTTCTTC	CCVEGSAQGSLLGQFF
TRBD2	TRBV6-4	.	TRBJ2-3	TGTACCAGCAGTGACTCACATAGCGGGAGCACAGATACGCAGTATTTT	CTSSDSHSGSTDTQYF
.	TRBV11-2	few	TRBJ2-2	TGTGCCAGCAGCCCTCCGCAAGGACCGACCGGGGAGCTGTTTTTT	CASSPPQGPTGELFF
TRBD1	TRBV29-1	.	TRBJ2-7	TGCAGCGAGGCACAGGGGGACCCCTATGAGCAGTACTTC	CSEAQGDPYEQYF
.	TRBV29-1	once	TRBJ2-7	TGCAGCGCCATGACATCTGGGATCGGCACTCCATACTCGCAGTACTTC	CSAMTSGIGTPYSQYF